This T cell receptor beta chain appears in the sequencing data of a study of shared clonotypes between healthy human individuals. Cells designated naive CD8 were CD45RO-negative and were positively selected for CCR7, with terminally differentiated effector memory CD45RA+ cells excluded. A word on this clone: Its target is not known.

General study results and limits: Estimated richness values were generally larger in naive subsets than in memory subsets. It was only blood that was sampled, and tissue repertoires likely differ. Generation of non-shared clonotypes was less probable than generation of clonotypes shared by all four donors.

V shed 6 bases, J shed 4 bases, and the junction held 15 bases outside the gene matches. CDR1 ENHRY and CDR2 SYGVKD come from the germline V gene. This CDR3 is 19 amino acids long. Sequencing was performed with immunoSEQ multiplex PCR; in TCRdb, only in-frame clones are kept and a portion is missing. This sample has about 2.1 million clones, with 93% found just once. The sample taken for sequencing was naive CD8+ T cells from PBMCs. This TCR derives from a man aged 18 to 30 in good health. Some clones in this sample may be carry-over from other donors' samples. V and J are TRBV10-3 and TRBJ2-3; 14 bases fit TRBD2. CDR3 residues: CAIRPGLAGGPRPPDTQYF. Written as DNA, the CDR3 is TGTGCCATCAGGCCCGGACTAGCGGGAGGCCCAAGGCCCCCAGATACGCAGTATTTT.